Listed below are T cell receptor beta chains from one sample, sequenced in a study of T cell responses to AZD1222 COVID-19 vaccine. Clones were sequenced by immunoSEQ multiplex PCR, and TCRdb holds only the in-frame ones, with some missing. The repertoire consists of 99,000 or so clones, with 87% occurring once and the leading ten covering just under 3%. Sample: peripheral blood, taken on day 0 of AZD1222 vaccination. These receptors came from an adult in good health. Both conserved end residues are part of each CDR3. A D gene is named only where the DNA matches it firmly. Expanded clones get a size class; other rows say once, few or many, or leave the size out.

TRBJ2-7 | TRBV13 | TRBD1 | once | TGTGCCAGCAGCGGGGACAGGGATCCCTACGAGCAGTACTTC | CASSGDRDPYEQYF
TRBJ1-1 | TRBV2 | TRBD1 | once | TGTGCCAGCATGACAGGGACCTCGGTGGCTGAAGCTTTCTTT | CASMTGTSVAEAFF
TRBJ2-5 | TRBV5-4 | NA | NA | TGTGCCAGCAGCTTGGCCTTCGGTCGGGGGTCGGTCGCAGAGACCCAGTACTTC | CASSLAFGRGSVAETQYF
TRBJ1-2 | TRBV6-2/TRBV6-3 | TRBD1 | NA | TGTGCCAGCAGTGGCACGGGGACAGCTAACTATGGCTACACCTTC | CASSGTGTANYGYTF
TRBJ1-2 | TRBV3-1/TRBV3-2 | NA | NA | TGTGCCAGCAGCCAGATCCGGACGGGTGGCTACACCTTC | CASSQIRTGGYTF
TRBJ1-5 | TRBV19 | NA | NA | TGTGCCAGTAGGGTGGGACGGGGAGATAGCAATCAGCCCCAGCATTTT | CASRVGRGDSNQPQHF
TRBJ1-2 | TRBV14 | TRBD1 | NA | TGTGCCAGCAGCCAGATACGACAGGGGGCGAGTGGCTACACCTTC | CASSQIRQGASGYTF
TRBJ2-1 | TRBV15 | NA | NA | TGTGCCACCAGCAGAGAGGGCAGGTCCTACAATGAGCAGTTCTTC | CATSREGRSYNEQFF
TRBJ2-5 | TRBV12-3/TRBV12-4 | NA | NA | TGTGCCAGCATGGGGGAAGAGACCCAGTACTTC | CASMGEETQYF
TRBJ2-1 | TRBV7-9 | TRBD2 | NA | TGTGCCAGCAGCTCCCTAGCGGGAGGGCCAGGTGAGCAGTTCTTC | CASSSLAGGPGEQFF
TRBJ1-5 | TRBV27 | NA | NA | TGTGCCAGCAGTTTGGGAGATAGCAATCAGCCCCAGCATTTT | CASSLGDSNQPQHF
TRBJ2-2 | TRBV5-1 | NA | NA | TGCGCCAGCAGCTTGGACCCACAGAACACCGGGGAGCTGTTTTTT | CASSLDPQNTGELFF